This entry features one TCR beta chain sequence. The antigen is not known. This specimen belongs to a study of a mutant IDH1 vaccine in newly diagnosed glioma. Germline V gives CDR1 MNHEY, CDR2 SVGAGI. The CDR3 spans 13 residues. The germline V and J ends were trimmed by 6 bases and 4 bases, with 12 bases remaining between them. Noted time point: week 47, end of study. Each dose delivered 300 ug of mutant IDH1 20-mer peptide subcutaneously with imiquimod. Assay: immunoSEQ multiplex PCR; the TCRdb copy retains only in-frame clones and omits some. The sample has some 38,000 clones, over 70% seen once. The specimen comprised PBMCs, sampled from a glioma patient whose treatment included an IDH1 peptide vaccine. This clonotype was obtained from a man between 35 and 55 years old with glioma. V and J are TRBV6-5 and TRBJ1-2; D might be TRBD1 (5 bases). The DNA of the CDR3 is TGTGCCAGCAGCTTTCCAGGGAGCTATGGCTACACCTTC. It codes for CASSFPGSYGYTF.